This T cell receptor (beta chain) was obtained from a study of cytomegalovirus exposure and HLA in healthy donors. Turning to the study itself: The use of the same platform for the 90 to 150 validation repertoires and the 550 to 850 first-cohort repertoires was reported by a later analysis. General study results and limits: Both high specificity and high sensitivity reportedly marked the classifier's diagnosis of cytomegalovirus status. Cytomegalovirus association was listed for about 170 TCR beta chains. Across donors, most TCRs were seen rarely, yet some public ones were widespread.

Notes on this clone: No antigen is known for it. Relative to the germline gene, one junction end is altered; a read error may explain this.

TCRdb keeps only in-frame clones here, not all; method: immunoSEQ multiplex PCR. Found here are approximately 110,000 clones, around 94% of them singletons; the top ten hold around 1.3%. Sequencing used PBMCs. This TCR came from a woman aged 18 to 35 in good health and CMV-seronegative.

CDR3: CATSDRAINSPLHF. The CDR3 DNA is TGTGCCACCAGCGACAGGGCGATTAATTCACCCCTCCACTTT. The chain joins TRBV7-6 to TRBJ1-6; 7 nucleotides match TRBD1. Germline CDR1 is SGHVS and CDR2 is FNYEAQ. The CDR3 has 14 amino acids.